These 28 T cell receptor delta chains share one sample of origin, sequenced in a study of gamma-delta chains in newborns, infants, children. TCRdb re-analyzed the reads via CATT. The sample carries more than 7,000 delta-chain clones, 22% recorded once. The sample was blood. The receptors stem from a child who was a newborn, infant or young child, either healthy, febrile or measles-vaccinated (not recorded which).

In its sample, this clone was seen once. A read error may produce the germline difference seen at one junction end. The chain uses TRDV2 and TRDJ1, with 8 nucleotides matching TRDD3. The CDR3 runs 18 residues. Per germline, CDR1 GEAIGNYY and CDR2 EKD. The CDR3 protein is CACDTGTGDKEYTDKIIF. The CDR3 DNA reads as TGTGCCTGTGACACCGGGACGGGGGATAAAGAGTACACCGATAAAATCATCTTT.

As for this clone: A clone one base away is much larger, so this may be a read error. The chain uses TRDV2 and TRDJ1, with TRDD3 matching over 8 bases. The trim removed 3 bases at V and 0 bases at J, leaving 8 bases unmatched. CDR3 length: 16 amino acids. The V gene's germline CDR1 is GEAIGNYY and CDR2 EKD. The CDR3 is CACDVMGDHNTDKLIF. Here the CDR3 DNA reads TGTGCCTGTGACGTGATGGGGGATCACAACACCGATAAACTCATCTTT.

This chain connects TRDV1 to TRDJ1, with D perhaps matching TRDD3 (6 bases). CDR1 TSWWSYY and CDR2 QGS come from the germline V gene. This CDR3 contains 21 residues. V was cut by 0 bases and J by 2 bases, with 28 bases left in between. The CDR3 is CALGELAPLSWGLERTDKLIF. Written as DNA, the CDR3 is TGTGCTCTTGGGGAACTAGCTCCCCTTTCTTGGGGGCTTGAGAGAACCGATAAACTCATCTTT.

By frequency in the sample, this clone is medium-sized. This sample includes further DNA sequences coding for the same CDR3. This sequence joins TRDV2 and TRDJ1, with 9 positions matching TRDD3. The CDR3 extends over 18 amino acids. Germline trimming cut 3 bases from V and 2 bases from J; bases unmatched to any gene: 15. The germline V gene encodes CDR1 GEAIGNYY and CDR2 EKD. CDR3 sequence reads: CACDGIIHTGGNTDKLIF. The CDR3 bases are TGTGCCTGTGACGGGATTATTCACACTGGGGGAAATACCGATAAACTCATCTTT.

The V and J genes are TRDV1 and TRDJ1; maybe TRDD3 (6 bases). Trimming removed 0 bases at V and 4 bases at J, with 30 bases between. The germline V gene encodes CDR1 TSWWSYY and CDR2 QGS. The CDR3 covers 21 residues. CDR3 sequence: CALGELVAIPRGWGSRDKLIF. The DNA for the CDR3 is TGTGCTCTTGGGGAACTTGTGGCGATACCCCGGGGCTGGGGATCCCGCGATAAACTCATCTTT.

V and J are TRDV2 and TRDJ1; 7 positions agree with TRDD3. Per germline, CDR1 GEAIGNYY and CDR2 EKD. Germline trimming cut 1 base from V and 4 bases from J; bases unmatched to any gene: 5. This CDR3 is 14 amino acids long. The CDR3 nucleotides are TGTGCCTGTGACACGTTGGGGGACAACGATAAACTCATCTTT. Translating gives CACDTLGDNDKLIF.

V is TRDV2 and J is TRDJ1, with 7 bases aligning to TRDD3. CDR1 is GEAIGNYY, CDR2 EKD, per germline. Germline trimming cut 1 base from V and 1 base from J; bases unmatched to any gene: 14. This CDR3 comprises 18 residues. CDR3 DNA: TGTGCCTGTGACACTCTGGATACGGGTATACGAACCACCGATAAACTCATCTTT. Residues: CACDTLDTGIRTTDKLIF.

This clone was recorded a few times. Germline and junction disagree at one end, which may indicate a read error. CDR3 DNA: TGTGCCTGTGACACCGTTCCTACTGGGGGATCGGGCACCGATAAGCTCATCTTT. Its protein is CACDTVPTGGSGTDKLIF. The chain links TRDV2 to TRDJ1, with 10 bases identical to TRDD3. This CDR3 region has 18 residues. Germline loops: CDR1 GEAIGNYY, CDR2 EKD.

CDR3 nucleotides: TGTGCCTCTAATCGGGAGTCCTGGGCGCTGGGGACTAATGTGACGTACACCGATAAACTCATCTTT. This gives the protein CASNRESWALGTNVTYTDKLIF. J is TRDJ1 and V is TRAV29/DV5, with D possibly TRDD3 on 6 matching bases. This CDR3 is built from 22 residues. Looked up from germline, CDR1 is NSMFDY and CDR2 is ISSIKDK. The full variable domain, rest sourced from reference TRAV29/DV5 and TRDJ1, is DQQVKQNSPSLSVQEGRISILNCDYTNSMFDYFLWYKKYPAEGPTFLISISSIKDKNEDGRFTVFLNKSAKHLSLHIVPSQPGDSAVYFCASNRESWALGTNVTYTDKLIFGKGTRVTVEP.

The genes are TRDV2 and TRDJ1; the match to TRDD3 covers 8 bases. Trimming took 3 bases from V and 8 from J; bases not matched to a gene: 13. Germline V gene data show CDR1 as GEAIGNYY and CDR2 as EKD. This CDR3 is 15 amino acids long. CDR3 region: CACDSVAMGDPKLIF. In DNA form, the CDR3 reads TGTGCCTGTGACTCTGTGGCGATGGGGGATCCAAAACTCATCTTT.

No V segment was called; the J segment is TRDJ1; whether TRDD3, the table's D call, matches the DNA was not checked. The CDR3 has 21 amino acids. CDR3 in amino acids: CAIGGPFYGYLGERSTDKIIF. As DNA, the CDR3 is TGTGCTATTGGGGGTCCCTTCTACGGATACCTGGGGGAGAGGAGCACCGATAAAATCATCTTT.

Remarks on this clone: The likely explanation is a read error, given a far larger clone one base away. The same CDR3 also results from other DNA sequences found in this sample. The V gene is TRDV2, the J gene TRDJ1; 7 positions match TRDD3. Germline CDR1 reads GEAIGNYY; CDR2 reads EKD. There are 16 residues in the CDR3. CDR3 sequence reads: CACDVLGTSGTDKLIF. Here the CDR3 DNA reads TGCGCCTGTGACGTACTGGGGACGTCAGGGACCGATAAACTCATCTTT.

This clone was seen more than once but under ten times. This may stem from a read error, because a much larger clone lies one nucleotide away. The J gene is TRDJ1, the V gene TRDV2; 8 bases agree with TRDD3. The CDR3 has 17 residues. CDR1 GEAIGNYY and CDR2 EKD come from the germline V gene. J lost 3 bases, V lost 3 bases, and 14 bases had no gene match. This CDR3 reads CACDQLGGPKYADKLIF. CDR3 sequence (DNA): TGTGCCTGTGACCAACTGGGGGGACCAAAGTACGCCGATAAACTCATCTTT.

This clone is categorized as medium-sized. J is TRDJ2 and V is TRDV2, with no clear D. Trimming removed 3 bases from V and 1 base from J, with 14 bases in between. The CDR3 runs to 16 residues. The germline V gene has CDR1 GEAIGNYY and CDR2 EKD. CDR3 in amino acids: CACDPLGTVLTAQLFF. DNA for the CDR3: TGTGCCTGTGACCCCTTAGGAACCGTTTTGACAGCACAACTCTTCTTT.

Of note for this clone: A much larger clone sits a single nucleotide away, making a read error possible. This chain joins TRDV2 and TRDJ2; 8 bases match TRDD3. Germline V lookup: CDR1 GEAIGNYY, CDR2 EKD. This CDR3 has 14 residues. The CDR3 coding sequence is TGTGCCTGTGACACCTGGGGGATGACAGCAAAACTCTTCTTT. This encodes CACDTWGMTAKLFF.

This clone is labeled medium-sized. The genes are TRDV2 and TRDJ1; 8 bases line up with TRDD3. The CDR3 has 17 residues. The trim removed 0 bases at V and 0 bases at J, leaving 8 bases unmatched. Germline V gives CDR1 GEAIGNYY, CDR2 EKD. The CDR3 nucleotides are TGTGCCTGTGACACCGCTGGGGGAAATAAGTACACCGATAAACTCATCTTT. Residues: CACDTAGGNKYTDKLIF.

The rearrangement joins TRDV2 to TRDJ1; 9 bases map to TRDD3. The CDR3 contains 15 residues. Germline assignment: CDR1 GEAIGNYY and CDR2 EKD. The J segment lost 7 bases and the V segment lost 0 bases, leaving 8 bases of the junction unmatched. CDR3 sequence (DNA): TGTGCCTGTGACACCGTGGATGGGGGATATGCTAAACTCATCTTT. Its translation: CACDTVDGGYAKLIF.

To note about this clone: A junction boundary mismatches the germline segment, possibly from a read error. J is TRDJ1 and V is TRDV2, with 9 bases lining up with TRDD3. The germline V gene encodes CDR1 GEAIGNYY and CDR2 EKD. The CDR3 is 18 residues long. DNA for the CDR3: TGTGCCTGTGACACCGTCGGGGGGATACCCGACAGTGGCGATAATCTCATCTTT. Translation: CACDTVGGIPDSGDNLIF.

CDR3 loop: CALGERLLRGYGDTDKLIF. The CDR3 DNA reads TGTGCTCTTGGGGAACGTTTACTTCGGGGATACGGGGACACCGATAAACTCATCTTT. This chain connects TRDV1 to TRDJ1; 9 nucleotides line up with TRDD3. Trimming took 1 base from V and 0 from J; bases not matched to a gene: 12. CDR1 and CDR2 (germline): TSWWSYY, QGS. This CDR3 has 19 amino acids.

This clone was seen more than once but under ten times. The identical CDR3 is also encoded by other nucleotide sequences in the sample. The chain employs TRDV2 and TRDJ3, with TRDD3 identical over 10 bases. In germline, CDR1 is GEAIGNYY, CDR2 EKD. This CDR3 comprises 21 residues. Trimming removed 0 bases from V and 0 bases from J; junction bases left unmatched: 10. As DNA, the CDR3 is TGTGCCTGTGACACCGCGACTACTGGGGGATCCTTCTCCTGGGACACCCGACAGATGTTTTTC. Protein sequence: CACDTATTGGSFSWDTRQMFF.

This clone was recorded a few times. One base away lies a much larger clone, so this may be a sequencing read error. Within the sample, other DNA sequences also encode this same CDR3. The chain employs TRDV1 and TRDJ1, with D possibly matching TRDD3 (5 bases). The germline gives CDR1 TSWWSYY, CDR2 QGS. There are 15 residues in the CDR3. Written as DNA, the CDR3 is TGCGCTCTTGGGGACCAACCTTTTTACACCGATAAACTCATCTTT. Its protein is CALGDQPFYTDKLIF.

By frequency in the sample, this clone is medium-sized. This same CDR3 is encoded by further DNA sequences in the sample. The chain has TRDV2 and TRDJ1, with D possibly matching TRDD3 (6 bases). Trimming shortened V by 0 bases and J by 2 bases, and 15 bases separated the two germline ends. In germline, CDR1 is GEAIGNYY, CDR2 EKD. The CDR3 consists of 16 residues. CDR3 DNA: TGTGCCTGTGACACCGTGGGGGCCCTTGTTACCGATAAACTCATCTTT. Its protein is CACDTVGALVTDKLIF.

The genes are TRDV2 and TRDJ1; D possibly corresponds to TRDD2 (6 bases). The CDR3 is 27 residues long. CDR1 GEAIGNYY and CDR2 EKD come from the germline V gene. V lost 1 base, J lost 0 bases, and 47 bases lay in between. CDR3: CACDTLPSYSSVDIYPPQIPYTDKLIF. CDR3 in DNA: TGTGCCTGTGACACGCTGCCGTCCTACTCATCCGTGGATATCTATCCTCCACAGATCCCCTACACCGATAAACTCATCTTT.

The rearrangement joins TRDV2 to TRDJ1; maybe TRDD3 (6 bases). V gave up 0 bases and J gave up 2 bases, with 24 bases separating them. Germline loops: CDR1 GEAIGNYY, CDR2 EKD. The CDR3 has 19 amino acids. The CDR3 loop is CACDTVLGMPRGSTDKLIF. The CDR3 bases are TGTGCCTGTGACACCGTGCTGGGGATGCCACGGGGGAGTACCGATAAACTCATCTTT.

This chain's CDR3 is CACDAVLGGAKLTAQLFF. The CDR3 region has the DNA TGTGCCTGTGACGCAGTACTGGGGGGTGCGAAATTGACAGCACAACTCTTCTTT. The rearrangement joins TRDV2 to TRDJ2, with 8 bases lining up with TRDD3. Per germline, CDR1 GEAIGNYY and CDR2 EKD. This CDR3 is built from 18 residues. With 3 bases clipped from V and 2 bases from J, the junction kept 13 bases outside the gene matches.

This clone was recorded a few times. The chain joins TRDV2 to TRDJ1; 8 bases align to TRDD3. V was clipped by 3 bases and J by 0 bases; unmatched bases: 14. There are 18 residues in the CDR3. CDR1 is GEAIGNYY and CDR2 is EKD in the germline V gene. The CDR3 is CACDAVRGIRVHTDKLIF. CDR3 DNA: TGTGCCTGTGACGCCGTTCGTGGGATACGCGTCCACACCGATAAACTCATCTTT.

Comment on this clone: Other DNA sequences in this specimen translate into the identical CDR3. The gene calls are TRDV2 and TRDJ1, with D possibly matching TRDD3 (5 bases). V dropped 1 base and J dropped 1 base, with 12 bases sitting between them. Germline CDR1 and CDR2: GEAIGNYY and EKD. The CDR3 consists of 15 residues. The CDR3 DNA reads TGTGCCTGTGACACGGTAGGGGGCCGCACCGATAAACTCATCTTT. It specifies CACDTVGGRTDKLIF.

This clone is termed medium-sized. This rearrangement joins TRDV1 to TRDJ2; D unclear. Germline lookup yields CDR1 TSWWSYY and CDR2 QGS. The CDR3 runs to 17 residues. Trimming pared 4 bases from V and 0 bases from J, leaving 15 bases between. CDR3 loop: CALGGKTRLALTAQLFF. CDR3 DNA: TGTGCTCTTGGGGGGAAAACCCGTCTAGCTTTGACAGCACAACTCTTCTTT.